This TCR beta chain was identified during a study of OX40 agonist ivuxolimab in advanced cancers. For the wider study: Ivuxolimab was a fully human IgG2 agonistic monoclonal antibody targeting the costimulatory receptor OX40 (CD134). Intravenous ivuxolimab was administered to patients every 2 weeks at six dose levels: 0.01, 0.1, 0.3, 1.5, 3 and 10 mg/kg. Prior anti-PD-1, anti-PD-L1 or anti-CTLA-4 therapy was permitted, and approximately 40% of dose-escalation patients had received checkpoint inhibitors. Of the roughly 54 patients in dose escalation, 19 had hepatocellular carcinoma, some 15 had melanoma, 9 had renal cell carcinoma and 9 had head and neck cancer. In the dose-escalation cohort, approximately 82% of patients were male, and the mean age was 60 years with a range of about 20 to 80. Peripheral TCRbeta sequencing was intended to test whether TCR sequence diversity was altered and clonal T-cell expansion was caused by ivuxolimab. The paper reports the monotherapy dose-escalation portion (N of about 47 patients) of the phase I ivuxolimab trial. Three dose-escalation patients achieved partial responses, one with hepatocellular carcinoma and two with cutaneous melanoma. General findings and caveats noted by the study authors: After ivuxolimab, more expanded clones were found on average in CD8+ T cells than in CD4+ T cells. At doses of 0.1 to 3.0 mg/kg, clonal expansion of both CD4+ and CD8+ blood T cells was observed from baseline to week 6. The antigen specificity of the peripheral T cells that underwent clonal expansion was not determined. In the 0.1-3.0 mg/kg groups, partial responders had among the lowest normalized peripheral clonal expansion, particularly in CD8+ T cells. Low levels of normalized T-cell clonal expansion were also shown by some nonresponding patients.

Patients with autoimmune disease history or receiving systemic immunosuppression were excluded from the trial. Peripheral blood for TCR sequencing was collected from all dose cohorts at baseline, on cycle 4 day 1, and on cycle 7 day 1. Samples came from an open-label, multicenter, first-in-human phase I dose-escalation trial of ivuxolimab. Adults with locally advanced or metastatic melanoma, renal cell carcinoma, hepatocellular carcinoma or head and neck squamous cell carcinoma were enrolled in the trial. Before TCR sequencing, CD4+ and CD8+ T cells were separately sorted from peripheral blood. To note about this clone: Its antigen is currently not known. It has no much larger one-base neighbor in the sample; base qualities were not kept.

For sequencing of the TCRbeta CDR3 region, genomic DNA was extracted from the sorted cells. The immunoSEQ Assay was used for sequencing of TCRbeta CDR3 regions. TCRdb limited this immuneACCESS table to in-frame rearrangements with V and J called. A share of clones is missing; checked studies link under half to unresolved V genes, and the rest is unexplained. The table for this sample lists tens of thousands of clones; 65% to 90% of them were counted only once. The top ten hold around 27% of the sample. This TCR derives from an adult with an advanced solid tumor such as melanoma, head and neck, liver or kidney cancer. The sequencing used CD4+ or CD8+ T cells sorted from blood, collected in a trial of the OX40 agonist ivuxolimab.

The DNA sequence follows: TGTGCCAGCAGCCCCAACTCGCGCACAGAGGCGCAGTACTTC. Translated, this gives CASSPNSRTEAQYF. Recombination joined TRBV7-9 with TRBJ2-7, with an unclear D gene assignment. From the cysteine up to the phenylalanine, the CDR3 has a length of 14 residues. Kept here is only the CDR3 DNA, which spans 42 bases and is read in frame from base 1. The CDR1 and CDR2 encoded by the germline V gene (reference sequence) are SEHNR and FQNEAQ. Trimming at the junction amounts to 5 bases on V and 9 bases on J, and the germline ends lie 20 bases apart.